A single sample is the source of the 31 T cell receptor beta chains below, sequenced in a study of T cell responses to AZD1222 COVID-19 vaccine. Sequencing was performed with immunoSEQ multiplex PCR; in TCRdb, only in-frame clones are kept and a portion is missing. This repertoire shows just over 80,000 clones, 90% found once; its top ten account for 5% to 6%. Sequenced material: peripheral blood, taken on day 0 of AZD1222 vaccination. These receptors all come from an adult in good health.

The chain employs TRBV6-6 and TRBJ1-6; 7 nucleotides match TRBD1. V shed 6 bases, J shed 7 bases, and the junction held 6 bases outside the gene matches. The germline CDR1 and CDR2 sequences are MNHNY and SVGAGI (reference sequence). The CDR3 length is 14 residues. In nucleotides, the CDR3 is TGTGCCAGCAGCTCAACAGGGGACAATTCACCCCTCCACTTT. Its translation: CASSSTGDNSPLHF.

The chain is built from TRBV28 and TRBJ1-2; D is unclear. The length of the CDR3 is 13 residues. Trimming stripped 7 bases from V and 0 bases from J, with 9 bases between. Germline loops: CDR1 MDHEN, CDR2 SYDVKM. CDR3 sequence (DNA): TGTGCCAGCACCGAAGGGCCTAACTATGGCTACACCTTC. Protein: CASTEGPNYGYTF.

This clone was seen only a few times. The V gene is TRBV2, the J gene TRBJ1-5; D is uncertain. Per germline, CDR1 SNHLY and CDR2 FYNNEI. CDR3 length: 14 amino acids. V dropped 1 base and J dropped 7 bases, with 11 bases sitting between them. CDR3: CASSEGLGNQPQHF. The DNA for the CDR3 is TGTGCCAGCAGTGAAGGCTTGGGGAACCAGCCCCAGCATTTT.

J is TRBJ1-2 and V is TRBV11-3; TRBD1 matches 7 bases. The CDR3 contains 14 residues. In germline, CDR1 is SGHNT, CDR2 YENEEA. J gave up 4 bases and V 5 bases, and 7 bases lay outside the gene matches. The CDR3 is CASSRRQGTYGYTF. The CDR3 DNA sequence: TGTGCCAGCAGCCGCAGACAGGGCACCTATGGCTACACCTTC. The full variable domain, in which reference TRBV11-3 and TRBJ1-2 provide the parts outside the CDR3, is EAGVVQSPRYKIIEKKQPVAFWCNPISGHNTLYWYLQNLGQGPELLIRYENEEAVDDSQLPKDRFSAERLKGVDSTLKIQPAELGDSAVYLCASSRRQGTYGYTFGSGTRLTVV.

J is TRBJ2-7 and V is TRBV11-2; TRBD1 agrees at 12 bases. The germline V gene encodes CDR1 SGHAT and CDR2 FQNNGV. Trimming took 5 bases from V and 3 from J; bases not matched to a gene: 8. The CDR3 has 16 amino acids. CDR3 sequence reads: CASSAGGQGAGYEQYF. The CDR3 region has the DNA TGTGCCAGCAGCGCAGGGGGACAGGGGGCAGGCTACGAGCAGTACTTC.

The table lists this clone with a count of one. The rearrangement uses TRBV27 and TRBJ1-1, with TRBD1 identical over 8 bases. CDR1 is MNHEY and CDR2 is SMNVEV in the germline V gene (reference sequence). The CDR3 length is 16 residues. The V segment lost 5 bases and the J segment 5 bases; nucleotides outside the gene matches: 13. DNA of the CDR3: TGTGCCAGCAGTCTCGTGACCAGGGGGCCTCCGACTGAAGCTTTCTTT. Residues: CASSLVTRGPPTEAFF.

The V call is TRBV27, the J call TRBJ1-4; D is unresolved. Trimming cost V 3 bases and J 2 bases, with 10 bases left between them. Germline assignment: CDR1 MNHEY and CDR2 SMNVEV (reference sequence). The CDR3 runs 15 residues. The CDR3 coding sequence is TGTGCCAGCAGTTTCGGCCGTGGGACTAATGAAAAACTGTTTTTT. This codes for CASSFGRGTNEKLFF.

The V gene is TRBV30, the J gene TRBJ2-2, with no clear D. V dropped 1 base and J dropped 8 bases, with 5 bases sitting between them. Germline lookup yields CDR1 GTSNPN and CDR2 SVGIG (reference sequence). The CDR3 sequence is 11 residues long. CDR3 residues: CAWSEAGELFF. The CDR3 region has the DNA TGTGCCTGGAGTGAGGCTGGGGAGCTGTTTTTT.

CDR3 in DNA: TGTGCCAGCAGCTTCATTACAGGGGGCACTGAAGCTTTCTTT. Translating gives CASSFITGGTEAFF. This chain links TRBV7-9 with TRBJ1-1, with 8 bases fitting TRBD1. The V and J ends lost 3 bases and 4 bases, in that order; junction bases with no gene match: 4. The CDR3 has 14 amino acids. Germline CDR1 and CDR2: SEHNR and FQNEAQ (reference sequence).

This clone was counted a single time. The V and J genes are TRBV4-1 and TRBJ2-7, with D perhaps TRBD1 (5 bases). This CDR3 comprises 14 residues. Looked up from germline, CDR1 is MGHRA and CDR2 is YSYEKL. Deletions cut 0 bases from V and 5 bases from J, with 11 bases between. The CDR3: CASSQDSVGDEQYF. As DNA, the CDR3 is TGCGCCAGCAGCCAAGACTCGGTAGGGGACGAGCAGTACTTC.

A single count supports this clone. The rearrangement uses TRBV2 and TRBJ1-2, with D possibly matching TRBD1 (5 bases). This CDR3 is 13 amino acids long. Per the germline V gene, CDR1 is SNHLY and CDR2 is FYNNEI. Trimming shortened V by 5 bases and J by 4 bases, and 11 bases separated the two germline ends. The chain's CDR3 is CASSLGLLYGYTF. The CDR3, as DNA: TGTGCCAGCAGTTTGGGACTTCTCTATGGCTACACCTTC.

The chain joins TRBV4-3 to TRBJ1-2; D is unresolved. The CDR3 loop spans 15 amino acids. The V and J ends lost 0 bases and 2 bases respectively, with 10 bases between them. Germline assignment: CDR1 LGHNA and CDR2 YSLEER. In DNA form, the CDR3 reads TGCGCCAGCAGCCAAGAGCGGGAGGGAAACTATGGCTACACCTTC. Translation: CASSQEREGNYGYTF.

The J gene is TRBJ2-3, the V gene TRBV30, with D possibly being TRBD1 (5 bases). The V end was cut by 1 base, the J end by 1 base, with 9 bases between. The CDR3 runs to 14 residues. Germline V gene data show CDR1 as GTSNPN and CDR2 as SVGIG (reference sequence). The CDR3 nucleotides read TGTGCCTGGAGTGGAGCAGGGCGCACAGATACGCAGTATTTT. Its translation: CAWSGAGRTDTQYF.

Only a few counts were recorded for this clone. The genes are TRBV6-1 and TRBJ2-5; D perhaps matches TRBD2 (6 bases). The germline V gene has CDR1 MNHNS and CDR2 SASEGT. The CDR3 runs 18 residues. The V end was cut by 4 bases, the J end by 5 bases, with 26 bases between. CDR3 coding DNA: TGTGCCAGCAGTGCACACTTCCTCGGGGACTCGCCGGTTGAGACCCAGTACTTC. It is translated as CASSAHFLGDSPVETQYF.

This clone was counted between two and nine times. The V gene is TRBV11-2, the J gene TRBJ2-1, with a tentative D call TRBD2 (5 bases). Per germline, CDR1 SGHAT and CDR2 FQNNGV. The ends were cut back, 0 bases at V and 4 bases at J, with 13 bases in the middle. This CDR3 contains 16 residues. The CDR3 region is CASSLELGKEYNEQFF. CDR3 nucleotide sequence: TGTGCCAGCAGCTTAGAACTAGGGAAAGAGTACAATGAGCAGTTCTTC.

The chain has TRBV7-3 and TRBJ2-2; TRBD1 matches at 9 bases. The length of the CDR3 is 15 residues. Trimming removed 1 base from V and 5 bases from J; junction bases left unmatched: 2. The V gene's germline CDR1 is SGHTA and CDR2 FQGTGA. As DNA, the CDR3 is TGTGCCAGCAGCTTAATGGGACAGGGTACCGGGGAGCTGTTTTTT. Translation: CASSLMGQGTGELFF.

The genes are TRBV28 and TRBJ1-1; D ambiguous. The CDR3 contains 11 residues. The V end was cut by 7 bases, the J end by 4 bases, with 7 bases between. In germline, CDR1 is MDHEN, CDR2 SYDVKM. In DNA form, the CDR3 reads TGTGCCAGCAAATTAGTCACTGAAGCTTTCTTT. Encoded protein: CASKLVTEAFF.

The chain has TRBV27 and TRBJ1-2; D remains ambiguous. Trimming shortened V by 2 bases and J by 0 bases, and 7 bases separated the two germline ends. The CDR3 runs 14 residues. Germline V gene data show CDR1 as MNHEY and CDR2 as SMNVEV (reference sequence). Written as DNA, the CDR3 is TGTGCCAGCAGTTTACAGAATTCTAACTATGGCTACACCTTC. Translation gives CASSLQNSNYGYTF.

This clone was seen only a few times. The V call is TRBV7-3, the J call TRBJ2-5; 8 bases are a match to TRBD1. The trim removed 4 bases at V and 5 bases at J, leaving 9 bases unmatched. Germline V gene data show CDR1 as SGHTA and CDR2 as FQGTGA. The CDR3 is made up of 15 amino acids. The CDR3 DNA follows: TGTGCCAGCAGCTCAAACCCAGGGGGCTGGGAGACCCAGTACTTC. Protein product: CASSSNPGGWETQYF. The whole variable domain, filled in from reference TRBV7-3 and TRBJ2-5, reads GAGVSQTPSNKVTEKGKYVELRCDPISGHTALYWYRQSLGQGPEFLIYFQGTGAADDSGLPNDRFFAVRPEGSVSTLKIQRTERGDSAVYLCASSSNPGGWETQYFGPGTRLLVL.

The CDR3 reads CATSEGGVSTDTQYF. The CDR3 DNA is TGTGCCACCAGTGAAGGCGGGGTGAGCACAGATACGCAGTATTTT. The rearrangement uses TRBV24-1 and TRBJ2-3; maybe TRBD2 (6 bases). The CDR3 length is 15 residues. Germline V gene data show CDR1 as KGHDR and CDR2 as SFDVKD. V was clipped by 4 bases and J by 0 bases, with 10 bases between them.

This chain uses TRBV19 with TRBJ1-2; 10 positions agree with TRBD1. The CDR3 has 16 residues. From germline, CDR1 is LNHDA and CDR2 SQIVND (reference sequence). The junction had 14 bases not matched to a gene; V was cut back by 7 bases and J by 6 bases. This CDR3 reads CASKPGQGPILHGYTF. The CDR3 coding sequence is TGTGCCAGTAAACCGGGACAGGGGCCAATTCTTCATGGCTACACCTTC.

In its sample, this clone was seen a few times. The genes are TRBV7-2 and TRBJ1-1; a weak D match, TRBD1 (6 bases). Germline V gene data show CDR1 as SGHTA and CDR2 as FQGNSA. Trimming removed 5 bases at V and 3 bases at J, with 13 bases between. The CDR3 covers 14 residues. The chain's CDR3 is CASSGWGADTEAFF. The CDR3 DNA reads TGTGCCAGCAGCGGCTGGGGGGCTGACACTGAAGCTTTCTTT.

The V call is TRBV18, the J call TRBJ2-3; 10 bases match TRBD1. The germline V gene encodes CDR1 KGHSH and CDR2 LQKENI. Germline trimming cut 2 bases from V and 2 bases from J; bases unmatched to any gene: 4. The CDR3 runs to 16 residues. CDR3 protein: CASSPDRGQNTDTQYF. CDR3 DNA sequence: TGTGCCAGCTCACCAGACAGGGGGCAAAACACAGATACGCAGTATTTT.

The genes are TRBV7-2 and TRBJ1-3, with TRBD1 matching over 9 bases. With 4 bases clipped from V and 4 bases from J, the junction kept 5 bases outside the gene matches. Germline CDR1 reads SGHTA; CDR2 reads FQGNSA. The CDR3 is 15 residues long. CDR3: CASSSGQGLGNTIYF. CDR3 DNA: TGTGCCAGCAGCTCAGGACAGGGGTTGGGAAACACCATATATTTT.

The table lists this clone with a count of one. The chain employs TRBV7-3 and TRBJ2-5; the D is unclear. V lost 3 bases to trimming and J lost 5 bases, with 10 bases between them. Germline-derived CDR1 and CDR2 are SGHTA and FQGTGA. This CDR3 has 13 residues. DNA for the CDR3: TGTGCCAGCAGCTTGGACCCCGGGGAGACCCAGTACTTC. Translating it yields CASSLDPGETQYF.

This chain's CDR3 is CASSLGGGVTEAFF. CDR3 sequence (DNA): TGTGCCAGCAGCTTAGGAGGGGGGGTCACTGAAGCTTTCTTT. The chain uses TRBV7-2 and TRBJ1-1; D possibly corresponds to TRBD1 (6 bases). CDR3 length: 14 residues. The germline V and J ends were trimmed by 1 base and 4 bases, with 10 bases remaining between them. Germline CDR1 reads SGHTA; CDR2 reads FQGNSA.

This sequence joins TRBV6-1 and TRBJ2-3; D is unresolved. This CDR3 region has 15 residues. Looked up from germline, CDR1 is MNHNS and CDR2 is SASEGT. Trimming shortened V by 2 bases and J by 4 bases, and 13 bases separated the two germline ends. The CDR3 DNA sequence: TGTGCCAGCAGTGAATTAGCAGCCCCCCCAGATACGCAGTATTTT. It encodes CASSELAAPPDTQYF.

The chain joins TRBV3-1 (or the pseudogene TRBV3-2) to TRBJ1-2, with 8 bases matching TRBD1. This CDR3 has 16 amino acids. Trimming took 0 bases from V and 4 from J; bases not matched to a gene: 7. Looked up from germline, CDR1 is LGHDT and CDR2 is YNNKEL (reference sequence). The CDR3 region is CASSQDGAGGLYGYTF. The DNA of the CDR3 is TGTGCCAGCAGCCAAGATGGGGCAGGGGGCCTCTATGGCTACACCTTC.

This chain connects TRBV9 to TRBJ2-2; D is undetermined. There are 13 residues in the CDR3. Trimming took off 4 bases at V and 4 bases at J, with 8 bases between the two ends. Per germline, CDR1 SGDLS and CDR2 YYNGEE. CDR3 nucleotide sequence: TGTGCCAGCAGCTCGTACGGCACCGGGGAGCTGTTTTTT. Its translation: CASSSYGTGELFF.

The chain carries TRBV27 and TRBJ1-1, with 7 bases fitting TRBD1. Germline V gene lookup returns CDR1 MNHEY and CDR2 SMNVEV (reference sequence). This CDR3 has 14 residues. The V segment lost 4 bases and the J segment 1 base; nucleotides outside the gene matches: 3. The chain's CDR3 is CASSYRGKNTEAFF. The CDR3 nucleotides are TGTGCCAGCAGTTACAGGGGTAAGAACACTGAAGCTTTCTTT.

V gene TRBV7-8 combines with J gene TRBJ1-1, with D hard to call. V was trimmed by 5 bases and J by 4 bases, leaving 8 bases between them. Looked up from germline, CDR1 is SGHVS and CDR2 is FQNEAQ. The CDR3 loop spans 12 amino acids. CDR3 DNA sequence: TGTGCCAGCAGCCGGGAGTTCACTGAAGCTTTCTTT. Translating it yields CASSREFTEAFF.